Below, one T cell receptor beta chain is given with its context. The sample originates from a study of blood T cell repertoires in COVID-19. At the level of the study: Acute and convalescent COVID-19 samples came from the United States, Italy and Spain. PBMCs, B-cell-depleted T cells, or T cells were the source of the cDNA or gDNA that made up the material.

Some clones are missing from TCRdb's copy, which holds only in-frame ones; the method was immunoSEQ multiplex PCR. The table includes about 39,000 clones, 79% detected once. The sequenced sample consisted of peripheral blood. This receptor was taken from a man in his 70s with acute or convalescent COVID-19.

CDR3 bases: TGTGCCAGCAGCCAAGGGGCGACAGAGTCGCAGTTCTTC. It codes for CASSQGATESQFF. The V and J genes are TRBV3-1 (or the pseudogene TRBV3-2) and TRBJ2-1, with D perhaps TRBD1 (5 bases). Looked up from germline, CDR1 is LGHDT and CDR2 is YNNKEL (reference sequence). There are 13 residues in the CDR3. V lost 1 base, J lost 12 bases, and 13 bases lay in between.